Listed here are 23 T cell receptor beta chains from one sample, sequenced in a study of PD-L1 blockade in urothelial cancer. The repertoire was sequenced with immunoSEQ multiplex PCR; TCRdb's copy has only in-frame clones and lacks some. Altogether tens of thousands of clones are present, 70% to 90% being singletons, with the ten largest covering roughly 8.2%. The specimen was PBMCs, collected around atezolizumab (anti-PD-L1) treatment. These receptors were obtained from a man aged 55 to 70 with urothelial cancer.

This clone appeared a few times. This chain connects TRBV30 to TRBJ1-4; no reliable D call. Germline V lookup: CDR1 GTSNPN, CDR2 SVGIG (reference sequence). The CDR3 is 13 amino acids. CDR3 sequence: CAHRSERNEKLFF. The CDR3 bases are TGTGCTCACCGCTCCGAGCGGAATGAAAAACTGTTTTTT.

The chain has TRBV9 and TRBJ2-2; 10 positions agree with TRBD2. The V gene's germline CDR1 is SGDLS and CDR2 YYNGEE. The J segment lost 7 bases and the V segment lost 3 bases, leaving 9 bases of the junction unmatched. The length of the CDR3 is 16 residues. The CDR3 DNA reads as TGTGCCAGCAGCGCGGGTGAGCTAGCGGGGGTCGGGGAGCTGTTTTTT. Its protein is CASSAGELAGVGELFF.

The J gene is TRBJ2-2, the V gene TRBV4-1; D remains ambiguous. The CDR3 sequence is 16 residues long. Trimming cost V 1 base and J 0 bases, with 9 bases left between them. Germline V gives CDR1 MGHRA, CDR2 YSYEKL. The CDR3 nucleotides are TGCGCCAGCAGCCAAGTTGTGACAACGAACACCGGGGAGCTGTTTTTT. Amino acids: CASSQVVTTNTGELFF.

J is TRBJ2-3 and V is TRBV9, with 7 bases matching TRBD1. Losses at the gene ends were 4 bases for V and 9 bases for J; bases not matched to a gene: 14. Germline assignment: CDR1 SGDLS and CDR2 YYNGEE. CDR3 size: 15 residues. The CDR3 region has the DNA TGTGCCAGCAGCCCCAGACAGGGATCCTTTGGGACGCAGTATTTT. Translating gives CASSPRQGSFGTQYF. The full variable domain, its missing parts supplied by reference TRBV9 and TRBJ2-3, is DSGVTQTPKHLITATGQRVTLRCSPRSGDLSVYWYQQSLDQGLQFLIQYYNGEERAKGNILERFSAQQFPDLHSELNLSSLELGDSALYFCASSPRQGSFGTQYFGPGTRLTVL.

The chain carries TRBV5-1 and TRBJ2-3; D remains unclear. The V end lost 3 bases, the J end lost 2 bases, and 7 bases lay between the germline ends. Germline loops: CDR1 SGHRS, CDR2 YFSETQ. The CDR3 extends over 13 amino acids. Written as DNA, the CDR3 is TGCGCCAGCAGCTGGGCAAACACAGATACGCAGTATTTT. Translating it yields CASSWANTDTQYF.

The chain recombines TRBV5-1 with TRBJ2-1; TRBD1 aligns across 11 bases. CDR3 length: 16 amino acids. The V gene's germline CDR1 is SGHRS and CDR2 YFSETQ. The junction had 6 bases not matched to a gene; V was cut back by 4 bases and J by 3 bases. CDR3 in DNA: TGCGCCAGCAGCCCTGGACAGGGGGCGTACTACAATGAGCAGTTCTTC. Amino acid sequence: CASSPGQGAYYNEQFF. Using reference TRBV5-1 and TRBJ2-1 for the parts outside the CDR3, the full variable domain is KAGVTQTPRYLIKTRGQQVTLSCSPISGHRSVSWYQQTPGQGLQFLFEYFSETQRNKGNFPGRFSGRQFSNSRSEMNVSTLELGDSALYLCASSPGQGAYYNEQFFGPGTRLTVL.

About this clone itself: Other nucleotide sequences in the sample specify the same CDR3. The CDR3 nucleotides are TGTGCCAGCTCACCACCCTCCCGGGGAGCCCTATACAATGAGCAGTTCTTC. As protein: CASSPPSRGALYNEQFF. The chain recombines TRBV18 with TRBJ2-1; the D gene is possibly TRBD2 (5 bases). The CDR3 is 17 amino acids. Germline CDR1 and CDR2: KGHSH and LQKENI. V was pared by 0 bases and J by 4 bases, with 16 bases between.

The V call is TRBV9, the J call TRBJ1-1; D is perhaps TRBD1 (6 bases). CDR1 is SGDLS and CDR2 is YYNGEE in the germline V gene. The CDR3 runs 15 residues. V was cut by 3 bases and J by 3 bases, with 15 bases left in between. CDR3 residues: CASSAYRVGDTEAFF. Here the CDR3 DNA reads TGTGCCAGCAGCGCCTACAGGGTGGGGGACACTGAAGCTTTCTTT.

The chain recombines TRBV7-2 with TRBJ2-3; 8 nucleotides match TRBD2. J was trimmed by 4 bases and V by 5 bases; bases with no gene match: 2. The CDR3 has 13 residues. Looked up from germline, CDR1 is SGHTA and CDR2 is FQGNSA. The chain's CDR3 is CASSRGLADTQYF. For the CDR3, the DNA is TGTGCCAGCAGCCGGGGACTAGCAGATACGCAGTATTTT.

The CDR3 reads CASSYATGLEQYF. DNA of the CDR3: TGTGCCAGCAGTTACGCGACAGGGCTCGAGCAGTACTTC. The chain employs TRBV6-5 and TRBJ2-7; 7 positions match TRBD1. The CDR3 runs 13 residues. The junction had 4 bases not matched to a gene; V was cut back by 2 bases and J by 6 bases. Germline values: CDR1 MNHEY, CDR2 SVGAGI.

This clone showed up just once. The gene calls are TRBV6-5 and TRBJ1-1, with D hard to call. Trimming shortened V by 7 bases and J by 3 bases, and 12 bases separated the two germline ends. The CDR3 sequence is 13 residues long. Per germline, CDR1 MNHEY and CDR2 SVGAGI. The CDR3 DNA is TGTGCCAGCAAACCAGACATTTACACTGAAGCTTTCTTT. Protein sequence: CASKPDIYTEAFF.

This clone showed up just a few times. The chain has TRBV7-9 and TRBJ1-2; 7 bases match TRBD1. The V gene's germline CDR1 is SEHNR and CDR2 FQNEAQ (reference sequence). This CDR3 has 14 amino acids. Germline trimming cut 1 base from V and 2 bases from J; bases unmatched to any gene: 1. For the CDR3, the DNA is TGTGCCAGCAGCTTAGAGACAGGGAACTATGGCTACACCTTC. It codes for CASSLETGNYGYTF.

This clone was counted between two and nine times. This chain links TRBV7-3 with TRBJ2-3; 9 bases are shared with TRBD2. The CDR3 has 15 amino acids. Per germline, CDR1 SGHTA and CDR2 FQGTGA. Trimming cost V 3 bases and J 4 bases; bases outside gene matches: 5. The CDR3 nucleotides read TGTGCCAGCAGCTTGACGGGACTAGCATCAGATACGCAGTATTTT. Translation gives CASSLTGLASDTQYF.

The rearrangement uses TRBV4-3 and TRBJ1-1, with 9 bases that match TRBD1. CDR1 is LGHNA and CDR2 is YSLEER in the germline V gene. The CDR3 runs 22 residues. The V segment lost 2 bases and the J segment 1 base; nucleotides outside the gene matches: 23. The DNA for the CDR3 is TGCGCCAGCAGCCAATCCCCGGGACAGGGTGGAGGGTTGAGATGGGAGAACACTGAAGCTTTCTTT. Its translation: CASSQSPGQGGGLRWENTEAFF.

This clone was seen only once. The CDR3 DNA sequence: TGTGCCACCAGCAGAGGCGTCGAGACAGGGATTCAAGAGACCCAGTACTTC. Translating gives CATSRGVETGIQETQYF. The rearrangement joins TRBV15 to TRBJ2-5, with 7 bases that match TRBD1. The CDR3 runs 17 residues. The J segment lost 2 bases and the V segment lost 1 base, leaving 10 bases of the junction unmatched. CDR1 LNHNV and CDR2 YYDKDF come from the germline V gene (reference sequence).

This chain uses TRBV6-1 with TRBJ1-1; D may be TRBD1 (6 bases). This CDR3 is built from 13 residues. V dropped 11 bases and J dropped 3 bases, with 16 bases sitting between them. CDR1 is MNHNS and CDR2 is SASEGT in the germline V gene. The CDR3 loop is CASHRDRDTEAFF. The CDR3 DNA follows: TGTGCCTCACACAGGGATCGGGACACTGAAGCTTTCTTT.

The chain recombines TRBV10-3 with TRBJ2-5; 8 nucleotides line up with TRBD1. Germline CDR1 reads ENHRY; CDR2 reads SYGVKD. J lost 4 bases, V lost 9 bases, and 1 base had no gene match. This CDR3 region has 11 residues. CDR3 DNA: TGTGCCATTGGACAGGGAGAGACCCAGTACTTC. Amino acids: CAIGQGETQYF.

The chain is built from TRBV5-1 and TRBJ2-1, with 10 bases lining up with TRBD2. Germline-derived CDR1 and CDR2 are SGHRS and YFSETQ. This CDR3 is 17 amino acids long. V lost 0 bases and J lost 6; bases outside the gene matches: 9. DNA of the CDR3: TGCGCCAGCAGCTTGGAGGGAGGAGCGGGGGGGTTCAATGAGCAGTTCTTC. It is translated as CASSLEGGAGGFNEQFF.

V is TRBV5-6 and J is TRBJ1-4; weak D call: TRBD1 (5 bases). The CDR3 runs to 14 residues. V lost 1 base to trimming and J lost 2 bases, with 6 bases between them. Per germline, CDR1 SGHDT and CDR2 YYEEEE. CDR3 residues: CASSLRGTNEKLFF. The CDR3 nucleotides read TGTGCCAGCAGCTTGCGGGGGACTAATGAAAAACTGTTTTTT. Complete variable domain (other parts from reference TRBV5-6 and TRBJ1-4): DAGVTQSPTHLIKTRGQQVTLRCSPKSGHDTVSWYQQALGQGPQFIFQYYEEEERQRGNFPDRFSGHQFPNYSSELNVNALLLGDSALYLCASSLRGTNEKLFFGSGTQLSVL.

V gene TRBV5-1 combines with J gene TRBJ2-7; the match to TRBD1 covers 9 bases. V was pared by 0 bases and J by 10 bases, with 5 bases of the junction left unmatched. The germline gives CDR1 SGHRS, CDR2 YFSETQ. The CDR3 consists of 13 residues. The DNA for the CDR3 is TGCGCCAGCAGCTTGGGGGACAGGGACACACAGTACTTC. This translates into CASSLGDRDTQYF. The complete variable domain, with remaining parts taken from reference TRBV5-1 and TRBJ2-7, reads KAGVTQTPRYLIKTRGQQVTLSCSPISGHRSVSWYQQTPGQGLQFLFEYFSETQRNKGNFPGRFSGRQFSNSRSEMNVSTLELGDSALYLCASSLGDRDTQYFGPGTRLTVT.

About this clone itself: The junction shows a germline mismatch at one end, possibly a read error. This chain uses TRBV7-7 with TRBJ2-5; 7 positions match TRBD1. Germline V CDR1 and CDR2: SSHAT, FNYEAQ (reference sequence). The CDR3 has 16 residues. The CDR3 is CASSLVGGQSQETQYF. The DNA for the CDR3 is TGTGCTAGCAGCTTAGTAGGGGGACAGAGCCAAGAGACCCAGTACTTC.

The chain is built from TRBV5-1 and TRBJ1-1; TRBD1 aligns across 11 bases. Germline lookup yields CDR1 SGHRS and CDR2 YFSETQ. The CDR3 is made up of 17 amino acids. J was trimmed by 2 bases and V by 0 bases; bases with no gene match: 6. The CDR3 DNA sequence: TGCGCCAGCAGCTTGGATCCGGGACAGGGGGTCAACACTGAAGCTTTCTTT. It codes for CASSLDPGQGVNTEAFF. The variable domain in full, completed from reference TRBV5-1 and TRBJ1-1, reads KAGVTQTPRYLIKTRGQQVTLSCSPISGHRSVSWYQQTPGQGLQFLFEYFSETQRNKGNFPGRFSGRQFSNSRSEMNVSTLELGDSALYLCASSLDPGQGVNTEAFFGQGTRLTVV.

V usage is TRBV18 and J usage is TRBJ1-6, with 7 bases identical to TRBD1. With V trimmed by 4 bases and J by 4 bases, 1 base remained unmatched. Looked up from germline, CDR1 is KGHSH and CDR2 is LQKENI. CDR3 length: 14 amino acids. Here the CDR3 reads CASSRDSYNSPLHF. CDR3 DNA sequence: TGTGCCAGCTCACGGGACAGTTATAATTCACCCCTCCACTTT.